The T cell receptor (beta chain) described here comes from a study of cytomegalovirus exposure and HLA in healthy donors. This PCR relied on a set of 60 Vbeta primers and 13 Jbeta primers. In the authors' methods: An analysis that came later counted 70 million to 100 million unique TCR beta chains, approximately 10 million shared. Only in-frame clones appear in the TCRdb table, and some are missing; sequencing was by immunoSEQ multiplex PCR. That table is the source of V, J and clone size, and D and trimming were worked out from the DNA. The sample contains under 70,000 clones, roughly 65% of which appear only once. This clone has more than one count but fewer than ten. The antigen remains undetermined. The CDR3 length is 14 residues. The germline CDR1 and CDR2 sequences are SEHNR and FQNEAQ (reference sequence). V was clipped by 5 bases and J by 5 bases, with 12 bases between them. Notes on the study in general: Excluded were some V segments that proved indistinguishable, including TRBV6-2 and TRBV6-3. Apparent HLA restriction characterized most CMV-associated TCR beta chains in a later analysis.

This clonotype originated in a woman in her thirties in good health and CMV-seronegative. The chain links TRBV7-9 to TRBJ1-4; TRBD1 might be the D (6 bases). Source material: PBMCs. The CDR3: CASSQGHGNEKLFF. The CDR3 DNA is TGTGCCAGCAGCCAGGGACACGGGAATGAAAAACTGTTTTTT.